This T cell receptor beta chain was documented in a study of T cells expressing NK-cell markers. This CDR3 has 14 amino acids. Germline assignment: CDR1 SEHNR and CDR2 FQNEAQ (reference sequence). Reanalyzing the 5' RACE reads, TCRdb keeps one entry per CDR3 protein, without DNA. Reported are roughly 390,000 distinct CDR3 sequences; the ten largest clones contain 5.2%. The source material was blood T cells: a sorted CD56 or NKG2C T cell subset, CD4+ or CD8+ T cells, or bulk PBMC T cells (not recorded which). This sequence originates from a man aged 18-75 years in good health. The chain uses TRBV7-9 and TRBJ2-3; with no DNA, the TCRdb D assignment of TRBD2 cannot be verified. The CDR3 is CASSTRGERDTQYF.